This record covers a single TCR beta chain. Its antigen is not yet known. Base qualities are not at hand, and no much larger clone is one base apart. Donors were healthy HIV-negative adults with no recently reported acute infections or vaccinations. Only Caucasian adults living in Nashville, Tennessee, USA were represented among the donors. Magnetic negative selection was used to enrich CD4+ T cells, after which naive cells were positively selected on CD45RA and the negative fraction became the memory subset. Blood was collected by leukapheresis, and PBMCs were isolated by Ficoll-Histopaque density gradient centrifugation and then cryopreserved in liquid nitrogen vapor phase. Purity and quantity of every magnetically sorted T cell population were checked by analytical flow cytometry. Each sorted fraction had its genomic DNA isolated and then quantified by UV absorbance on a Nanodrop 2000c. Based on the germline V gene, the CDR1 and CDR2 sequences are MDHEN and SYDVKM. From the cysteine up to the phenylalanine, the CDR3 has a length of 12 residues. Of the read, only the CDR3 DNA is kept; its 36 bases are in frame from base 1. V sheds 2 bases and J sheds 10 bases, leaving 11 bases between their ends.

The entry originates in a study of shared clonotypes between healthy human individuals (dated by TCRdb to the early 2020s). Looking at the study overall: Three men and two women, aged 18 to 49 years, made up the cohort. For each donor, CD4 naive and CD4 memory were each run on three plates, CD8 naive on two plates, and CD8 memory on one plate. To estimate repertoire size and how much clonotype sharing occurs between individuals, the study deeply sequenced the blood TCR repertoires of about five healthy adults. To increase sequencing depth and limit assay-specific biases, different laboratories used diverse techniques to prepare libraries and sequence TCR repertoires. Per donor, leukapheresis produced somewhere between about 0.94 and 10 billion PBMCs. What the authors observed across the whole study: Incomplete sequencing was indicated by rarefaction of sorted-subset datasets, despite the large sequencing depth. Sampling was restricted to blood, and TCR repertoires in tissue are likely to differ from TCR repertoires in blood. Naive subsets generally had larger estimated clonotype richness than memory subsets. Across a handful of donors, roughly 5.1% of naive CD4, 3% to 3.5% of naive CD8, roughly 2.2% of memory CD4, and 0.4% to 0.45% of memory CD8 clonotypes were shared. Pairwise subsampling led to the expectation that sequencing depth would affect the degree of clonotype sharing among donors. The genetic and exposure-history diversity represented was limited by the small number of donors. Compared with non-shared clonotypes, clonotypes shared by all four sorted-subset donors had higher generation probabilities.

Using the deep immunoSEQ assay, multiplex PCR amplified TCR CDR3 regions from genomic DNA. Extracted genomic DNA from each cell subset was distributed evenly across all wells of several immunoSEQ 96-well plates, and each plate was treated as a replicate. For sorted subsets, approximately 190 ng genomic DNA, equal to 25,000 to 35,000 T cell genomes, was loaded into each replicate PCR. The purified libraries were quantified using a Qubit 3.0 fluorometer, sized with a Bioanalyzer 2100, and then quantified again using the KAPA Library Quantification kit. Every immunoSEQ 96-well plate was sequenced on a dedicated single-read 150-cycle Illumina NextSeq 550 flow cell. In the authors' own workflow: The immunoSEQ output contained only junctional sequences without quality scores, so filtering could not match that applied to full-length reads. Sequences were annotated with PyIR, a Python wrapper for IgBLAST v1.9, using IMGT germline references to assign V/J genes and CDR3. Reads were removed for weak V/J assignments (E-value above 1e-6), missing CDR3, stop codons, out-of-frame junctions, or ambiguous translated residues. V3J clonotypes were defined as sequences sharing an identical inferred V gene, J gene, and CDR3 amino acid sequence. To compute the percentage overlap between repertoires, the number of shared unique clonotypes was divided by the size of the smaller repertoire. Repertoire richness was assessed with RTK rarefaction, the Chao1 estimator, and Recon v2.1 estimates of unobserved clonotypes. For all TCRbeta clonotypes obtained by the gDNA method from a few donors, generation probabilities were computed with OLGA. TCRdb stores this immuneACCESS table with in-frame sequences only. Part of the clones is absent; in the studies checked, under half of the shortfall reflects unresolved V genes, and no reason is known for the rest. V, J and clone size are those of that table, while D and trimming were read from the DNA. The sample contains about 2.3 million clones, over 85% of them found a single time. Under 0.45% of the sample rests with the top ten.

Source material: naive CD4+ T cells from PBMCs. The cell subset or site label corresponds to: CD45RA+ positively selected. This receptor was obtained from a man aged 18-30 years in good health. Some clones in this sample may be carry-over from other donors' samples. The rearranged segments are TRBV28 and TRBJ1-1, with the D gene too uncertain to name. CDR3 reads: CASSLLREGAFF. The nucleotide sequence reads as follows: TGTGCCAGCAGTTTACTTCGAGAGGGAGCTTTCTTT.